These 20 T cell receptor beta chains were all obtained from the same sample, sequenced in a study of T cells in Graves' hyperthyroidism and ophthalmopathy. Amplified TCR beta CDR3 regions derived from RNA transcripts. Researchers ran a first-round RT-PCR on the TCR CDR3 using the HTBI primer set. TCRdb recomputed calls from the multiplex PCR reads with MiXCR, one row per CDR3 protein. The top ten clones hold over 8.5% of a sample with about 400,000 distinct CDR3 sequences, roughly an eighth of them seen once. Sequenced input: blood. The receptors shown here come from a woman aged 18 to 35 with Graves' hyperthyroidism.

The rearrangement joins TRBV9 to TRBJ1-1, with D maybe TRBD1 (6 bases). CDR3 length equals 18 residues. V lost 3 bases to trimming and J lost 6 bases, with 27 bases between them. CDR1 and CDR2 from the germline V gene are SGDLS and YYNGEE. The CDR3 reads CASSGQTEERGIYAEAFF. The CDR3 DNA reads as TGTGCCAGCAGCGGTCAGACAGAGGAGAGGGGGATTTACGCTGAAGCTTTCTTT.

J is TRBJ2-7 and V is TRBV19, with D unclear. Germline loops: CDR1 LNHDA, CDR2 SQIVND (reference sequence). The CDR3 runs to 14 residues. Deletions cut 4 bases from V and 2 bases from J, with 12 bases between. The CDR3 loop reads CASSTLVNPYEQYF. The CDR3, as DNA: TGTGCCAGTAGTACCCTCGTTAATCCCTACGAGCAGTACTTC. Filled out from reference TRBV19 and TRBJ2-7, the complete variable domain reads DGGITQSPKYLFRKEGQNVTLSCEQNLNHDAMYWYRQDPGQGLRLIYYSQIVNDFQKGDIAEGYSVSREKKESFPLTVTSAQKNPTAFYLCASSTLVNPYEQYFGPGTRLTVT.

The rearrangement uses TRBV2 and TRBJ2-3, with 7 nucleotides matching TRBD1. Germline V gives CDR1 SNHLY, CDR2 FYNNEI. V lost 6 bases to trimming and J lost 3 bases; unmatched junction nucleotides: 9. The CDR3 extends over 15 amino acids. The CDR3 nucleotides read TGTGCCAGCAGCCTAACAGGGGAATCAACAGATACGCAGTATTTT. It is translated as CASSLTGESTDTQYF. The variable domain in full, completed from reference TRBV2 and TRBJ2-3, reads EPEVTQTPSHQVTQMGQEVILRCVPISNHLYFYWYRQILGQKVEFLVSFYNNEISEKSEIFDDQFSVERPDGSNFTLKIRSTKLEDSAMYFCASSLTGESTDTQYFGPGTRLTVL.

This clonotype was detected ten times or more. The rearrangement joins TRBV9 to TRBJ2-1; D is unresolved. Germline CDR1 and CDR2: SGDLS and YYNGEE. The CDR3 is made up of 13 amino acids. Trimming left V 0 bases short and J 2 bases short, with 3 bases between. The CDR3 bases are TGTGCCAGCAGCGTAGCCCCCTACAATGAGCAGTTCTTC. It specifies CASSVAPYNEQFF.

The chain uses TRBV30 and TRBJ2-7; 14 nucleotides agree with TRBD2. Unmatched junction bases numbered 9, after V lost 3 bases and J lost 2 bases. CDR1 is GTSNPN, CDR2 SVGIG, per germline (reference sequence). The CDR3 runs 17 residues. DNA for the CDR3: TGTGCCTGGAGGCCTATGGGACTAGCGGGAGTTCCCTACGAGCAGTACTTC. Translated: CAWRPMGLAGVPYEQYF.

Ten or more counts support this clonotype. The J gene is TRBJ2-1, the V gene TRBV11-2, with 10 bases fitting TRBD2. Germline loops: CDR1 SGHAT, CDR2 FQNNGV. The CDR3 has 17 amino acids. The V and J ends lost 7 bases and 9 bases, in that order; junction bases with no gene match: 18. The CDR3 sequence is CASNWILGGLAGVEQFF. The CDR3 DNA is TGTGCCAGCAACTGGATCCTAGGGGGGCTAGCGGGAGTTGAGCAGTTCTTC.

With regard to this clonotype: One junction end disagrees with the germline gene, perhaps due to a read error. The gene calls are TRBV6-1 and TRBJ2-5, with unresolved D. The germline CDR1 and CDR2 sequences are MNHNS and SASEGT. The CDR3 contains 13 residues. CDR3 in amino acids: CASSNRFQETQHF. DNA for the CDR3: TGTGCCAGCAGTAACCGGTTCCAAGAGACCCAGCACTTC.

This clonotype was counted many times. This rearrangement joins TRBV12-3 or TRBV12-4 to TRBJ2-5; 8 nucleotides align to TRBD2. After removal of 5 bases from V and 3 bases from J, the junction contained 5 bases not matched to a gene. The CDR3 spans 14 residues. The DNA of the CDR3 is TGTGCCAGCAGTCCATCGGGAGGGGAAGAGACCCAGTACTTC. Translating it yields CASSPSGGEETQYF.

The chain carries TRBV27 and TRBJ1-6; D gene uncertain. V was trimmed by 2 bases and J by 0 bases, leaving 8 bases between them. Germline V gene sequence: CDR1 MNHEY, CDR2 SMNVEV (reference sequence). The CDR3 runs 16 residues. The CDR3 protein is CASSLRSSSYNSPLHF. The CDR3 DNA reads as TGTGCCAGCAGTTTAAGGAGTAGCTCCTATAATTCACCCCTCCACTTT.

CDR3 sequence reads: CASSYPGTHPYEQYF. Written as DNA, the CDR3 is TGTGCCAGCAGTTATCCGGGGACACACCCCTACGAGCAGTACTTC. The chain employs TRBV6-2 or TRBV6-3 and TRBJ2-7; the D gene is possibly TRBD1 (6 bases). CDR1 is MNHEY and CDR2 is SVGEGT in the germline V gene. V was trimmed by 3 bases and J by 2 bases, leaving 14 bases between them. This CDR3 has 15 amino acids.

This clonotype showed up many times. The chain carries TRBV6-1 and TRBJ2-5; D uncertain. Germline V gene lookup returns CDR1 MNHNS and CDR2 SASEGT. Trimming shortened V by 9 bases and J by 2 bases, and 10 bases separated the two germline ends. CDR3 size: 12 residues. As DNA, the CDR3 is TGTGCCAGTTCGACCCTTCAAGAGACCCAGTACTTC. As protein: CASSTLQETQYF.

In this sample, this clonotype turned up many times. The genes are TRBV28 and TRBJ2-5; tentatively, D is TRBD1 or TRBD2 (6 bases each). Germline loops: CDR1 MDHEN, CDR2 SYDVKM. Between the trimmed V and J ends, which lost 6 bases and 2 bases, there was a span of 22 bases. CDR3 length equals 17 residues. CDR3 sequence: CASSFIRGQGRQETQYF. The CDR3 region has the DNA TGTGCCAGCAGCTTCATACGAGGGCAGGGGAGGCAAGAGACCCAGTACTTC.

This clonotype showed up many times. The rearrangement joins TRBV2 to TRBJ2-2; no definite D call. The CDR3 sequence is 17 residues long. In germline, CDR1 is SNHLY, CDR2 FYNNEI. V was trimmed by 6 bases and J by 0 bases, leaving 17 bases between them. CDR3 in amino acids: CASSPFLQPPNTGELFF. The CDR3 nucleotides read TGTGCCAGCAGCCCTTTTTTGCAGCCGCCGAACACCGGGGAGCTGTTTTTT. Complete variable domain (other parts from reference TRBV2 and TRBJ2-2): EPEVTQTPSHQVTQMGQEVILRCVPISNHLYFYWYRQILGQKVEFLVSFYNNEISEKSEIFDDQFSVERPDGSNFTLKIRSTKLEDSAMYFCASSPFLQPPNTGELFFGEGSRLTVL.

As to this clonotype: A read error is possible here, since a much larger clone lies one base away. The CDR3 sequence: CASNEGDTEQFF. CDR3 nucleotide sequence: TGTGCCAGCAATGAGGGGGACACGGAACAGTTCTTC. The chain links TRBV2 to TRBJ2-1, with D maybe TRBD1 (6 bases). Between the trimmed V and J ends, which lost 7 bases and 13 bases, there was a span of 17 bases. The CDR3 has 12 amino acids. Germline CDR1 is SNHLY and CDR2 is FYNNEI.

There are many counts of this clonotype. The chain recombines TRBV12-3 or TRBV12-4 with TRBJ1-2; D is unresolved. The V and J ends lost 2 bases and 8 bases respectively, with 18 bases between them. CDR3 length: 15 residues. The CDR3 DNA reads as TGTGCCAGCAGTTTAAATCCCAGCCAGACGGGAGGCTACACCTTC. Protein product: CASSLNPSQTGGYTF.

A remark on this clonotype: Being one base from a much bigger clone, this may be a read error. The missing conserved phenylalanine or tryptophan at the end of this CDR3 makes a read error likely. This chain links TRBV2 with TRBJ1-2; D may be TRBD1 (5 bases). In germline, CDR1 is SNHLY, CDR2 FYNNEI. The CDR3 sequence is 14 residues long. V dropped 3 bases and J dropped 3 bases, with 11 bases sitting between them. DNA for the CDR3: TGTGCCAGCAGTGACCAGGGTTTCGACTATGGCTACACCCTC. This codes for CASSDQGFDYGYTL.

At least ten counts were recorded for this clonotype. The chain recombines TRBV28 with TRBJ2-7; D unclear. Germline-derived CDR1 and CDR2 are MDHEN and SYDVKM. The CDR3 extends over 11 amino acids. V was cut by 5 bases and J by 2 bases, with 4 bases left in between. The CDR3 DNA reads as TGTGCCAGCAGTATAACCTACGAGCAGTACTTC. Translating it yields CASSITYEQYF. Full variable domain (rest looked up from reference TRBV28 and TRBJ2-7): DVKVTQSSRYLVKRTGEKVFLECVQDMDHENMFWYRQDPGLGLRLIYFSYDVKMKEKGDIPEGYSVSREKKERFSLILESASTNQTSMYLCASSITYEQYFGPGTRLTVT.

This clonotype was picked up many times. The chain has TRBV7-6 and TRBJ2-2; D is possibly TRBD2 (6 bases). The germline V gene encodes CDR1 SGHVS and CDR2 FNYEAQ. Trimming shortened V by 3 bases and J by 3 bases, and 11 bases separated the two germline ends. There are 15 residues in the CDR3. CDR3 sequence reads: CASSLRASDTGELFF. The DNA for the CDR3 is TGTGCCAGCAGCTTGAGGGCTAGCGACACCGGGGAGCTGTTTTTT. Using reference TRBV7-6 and TRBJ2-2 for the parts outside the CDR3, the full variable domain is GAGVSQSPRYKVTKRGQDVALRCDPISGHVSLYWYRQALGQGPEFLTYFNYEAQQDKSGLPNDRFSAERPEGSISTLTIQRTEQRDSAMYRCASSLRASDTGELFFGEGSRLTVL.

This clonotype has at least ten counts. V and J are TRBV28 and TRBJ1-5; 8 bases fit TRBD1. The CDR3 is 14 residues long. The V gene end was trimmed by 7 bases and the J gene end by 6 bases; junction bases not matched to a gene: 8. Per the germline V gene, CDR1 is MDHEN and CDR2 is SYDVKM. CDR3 DNA: TGTGCCAGCAATAAGGACAGGGTAGCTCAGCCCCAGCATTTT. Translation gives CASNKDRVAQPQHF.

The chain is built from TRBV6-5 and TRBJ1-4, with D perhaps TRBD1 (6 bases). The V and J ends lost 4 bases and 6 bases respectively, with 15 bases between them. The CDR3 totals 15 residues. CDR1 is MNHEY and CDR2 is SVGAGI in the germline V gene. The CDR3 DNA is TGTGCCAGCAGTTCTACAGGGTCGAAGTATGAAAAACTGTTTTTT. Translating it yields CASSSTGSKYEKLFF.